This TCR beta chain was identified during a study of T cell changes during pregnancy in multiple sclerosis. Here immunoSEQ multiplex PCR was the method, and the copy in TCRdb shows in-frame clones only, minus some. The sample has approximately 100,000 clones; 92% are singletons. Per germline, CDR1 WSHSY and CDR2 SAAADI. Deletions cut 11 bases from V and 3 bases from J, with 20 bases between. The CDR3 consists of 14 residues. Sample: peripheral blood, taken after pregnancy. This sequence joins TRBV10-2 and TRBJ2-7, with D possibly TRBD2 on 6 matching bases. The sequence was collected from a female donor with multiple sclerosis, enrolled in a pregnancy study. The CDR3 DNA sequence: TGCGCCTCCCGGGCCGGGACTGGTTACTACGAGCAGTACTTC. Translated: CASRAGTGYYEQYF.